Below, 21 T cell receptor beta chains from the same sample are listed, as sequenced in a study of blood T cell repertoires in COVID-19. TCRdb's table, derived via immunoSEQ multiplex PCR, lists solely in-frame clones and lacks some. This table holds tens of thousands of clones, 65% to 85% found once. The sample comprised peripheral blood. These receptors all come from a man between 50 and 59 years old with acute or convalescent COVID-19.

The chain links TRBV18 to TRBJ1-5; D gene unclear. CDR3 length: 17 amino acids. CDR1 and CDR2 (germline): KGHSH, LQKENI. With 3 bases removed from V and 3 bases from J, the gap between germline ends came to 18 bases. CDR3: CASSPFSITEYNQPQHF. For the CDR3, the DNA is TGTGCCAGCTCACCTTTCAGTATCACAGAATACAATCAGCCCCAGCATTTT.

The chain combines TRBV10-3 with TRBJ2-2; 10 bases align to TRBD1. V shed 4 bases, J shed 5 bases, and the junction held 4 bases outside the gene matches. Germline V gives CDR1 ENHRY, CDR2 SYGVKD. The CDR3 sequence is 15 residues long. CDR3 DNA sequence: TGTGCCATCAGTGCGCCGGGACAGGGGACCGGGGAGCTGTTTTTT. Translated, it gives CAISAPGQGTGELFF.

The chain uses TRBV7-8 and TRBJ1-1, with D uncertain. CDR1 SGHVS and CDR2 FQNEAQ come from the germline V gene. The CDR3 totals 16 residues. V was cut by 2 bases and J by 1 base, with 14 bases left in between. The CDR3 is CASSLNQVLGNTEAFF. CDR3 in DNA: TGTGCCAGCAGCTTAAATCAGGTCCTGGGGAACACTGAAGCTTTCTTT.

V is TRBV7-9 and J is TRBJ2-7; 8 nucleotides match TRBD2. Germline V gene data show CDR1 as SEHNR and CDR2 as FQNEAQ (reference sequence). Trimming at V came to 4 bases and at J to 5 bases, leaving 10 bases not matched to a gene. The CDR3 spans 15 residues. The CDR3 here is CASSSGLVYGNEQYF. The CDR3, as DNA: TGTGCCAGCAGCTCGGGACTAGTCTACGGGAACGAGCAGTACTTC.

This chain connects TRBV19 to TRBJ2-7; TRBD1 aligns across 7 bases. V lost 4 bases to trimming and J lost 6 bases; unmatched junction nucleotides: 3. CDR1 and CDR2 (germline): LNHDA, SQIVND (reference sequence). The CDR3 extends over 12 amino acids. The CDR3 reads CASSTSGGEQYF. The CDR3 DNA sequence: TGTGCCAGTAGTACCTCAGGGGGCGAGCAGTACTTC.

Ten or more counts support this clone. The J gene is TRBJ2-7, the V gene TRBV7-9; D remains ambiguous. Looked up from germline, CDR1 is SEHNR and CDR2 is FQNEAQ (reference sequence). V was clipped by 5 bases and J by 6 bases, with 14 bases between them. The CDR3 consists of 13 residues. The CDR3 loop reads CASSQTSGTEQYF. CDR3 coding DNA: TGTGCCAGCAGCCAAACCTCAGGTACCGAGCAGTACTTC.

This rearrangement joins TRBV7-9 to TRBJ1-1; 7 bases match TRBD1. After removal of 1 base from V and 4 bases from J, the junction contained 15 bases not matched to a gene. The CDR3 length is 18 residues. Germline assignment: CDR1 SEHNR and CDR2 FQNEAQ (reference sequence). CDR3 sequence: CASSLGSATGTLSTEAFF. DNA of the CDR3: TGTGCCAGCAGCTTAGGGTCCGCGACAGGGACCCTTAGCACTGAAGCTTTCTTT.

The rearrangement uses TRBV6-5 and TRBJ2-3; tentative D call: TRBD2 (6 bases). Trimming pared 5 bases from V and 2 bases from J, leaving 8 bases between. Germline CDR1 reads MNHEY; CDR2 reads SVGAGI. The CDR3 extends over 13 amino acids. The CDR3 region is CASSRDFTDTQYF. DNA of the CDR3: TGTGCCAGCAGTCGGGACTTCACAGATACGCAGTATTTT.

The chain recombines TRBV3-1 (or the pseudogene TRBV3-2) with TRBJ2-5; 12 bases fit TRBD2. The trim removed 3 bases at V and 5 bases at J, leaving 7 bases unmatched. Germline CDR1 reads LGHDT; CDR2 reads YNNKEL (reference sequence). The CDR3 length is 16 residues. The CDR3, as DNA: TGTGCCAGCAGCCATCCTAGCGGGGGGGGCCGCGAGACCCAGTACTTC. Translating gives CASSHPSGGGRETQYF.

The table lists this clone with a few counts. This sequence joins TRBV4-3 and TRBJ1-6, with 7 bases identical to TRBD1. There are 15 residues in the CDR3. Losses at the gene ends were 0 bases for V and 10 bases for J; bases not matched to a gene: 6. Germline assignment: CDR1 LGHNA and CDR2 YSLEER. CDR3 sequence (DNA): TGCGCCAGCAGCCAAGATATGGCACAGGGGTCACCCCTCCACTTT. This codes for CASSQDMAQGSPLHF.

Of note for this clone: This sample includes further DNA sequences coding for the same CDR3. The V and J genes are TRBV12-3 or TRBV12-4 and TRBJ2-1; D is unresolved. Trimming took off 3 bases at V and 7 bases at J, with 4 bases between the two ends. The CDR3 sequence is 11 residues long. CDR3 DNA sequence: TGTGCCAGCAGTTTCTCTAATGAGCAGTTCTTC. This codes for CASSFSNEQFF.

The chain employs TRBV19 and TRBJ2-3; 7 nucleotides align to TRBD1. With V trimmed by 11 bases and J by 4 bases, 6 bases remained unmatched. The germline CDR1 and CDR2 sequences are LNHDA and SQIVND (reference sequence). The CDR3 consists of 12 residues. CDR3 in DNA: TGTGCCGCCTCCCAGGGGGCAGATACGCAGTATTTT. Amino acid sequence: CAASQGADTQYF.

This sequence joins TRBV15 and TRBJ2-6, with D possibly TRBD1 on 5 matching bases. This CDR3 region has 17 residues. Germline CDR1 reads LNHNV; CDR2 reads YYDKDF (reference sequence). Trimming removed 0 bases at V and 1 base at J, with 10 bases between. The CDR3 DNA is TGTGCCACCAGCAGAGATCGCAGGGTTTCTGGGGCCAACGTCCTGACTTTC. Its translation is CATSRDRRVSGANVLTF.

The chain joins TRBV20-1 to TRBJ1-3; 8 nucleotides align to TRBD1. CDR1 and CDR2 (germline): DFQATT, SNEGSKA (reference sequence). The CDR3 loop spans 15 amino acids. Germline trimming cut 3 bases from V and 4 bases from J; bases unmatched to any gene: 8. CDR3 DNA: TGCAGTGCTAGTATCCCCGGGACAGGCGGAAACACCATATATTTT. It translates to CSASIPGTGGNTIYF.

J is TRBJ2-5 and V is TRBV19, with D perhaps matching TRBD2 (6 bases). Per the germline V gene, CDR1 is LNHDA and CDR2 is SQIVND (reference sequence). The V end was cut by 3 bases, the J end by 3 bases, with 8 bases between. The CDR3 length is 13 residues. The CDR3 here is CASSIGGKETQYF. The CDR3 DNA follows: TGTGCCAGTAGTATCGGGGGTAAAGAGACCCAGTACTTC.

The chain employs TRBV30 and TRBJ2-7; the match to TRBD2 covers 7 bases. The germline CDR1 and CDR2 sequences are GTSNPN and SVGIG (reference sequence). This CDR3 region has 14 residues. The junction had 10 bases not matched to a gene; V was cut back by 2 bases and J by 6 bases. Here the CDR3 DNA reads TGTGCCTGGAGTTTTGGCGGGAGTAGTGGCGAGCAGTACTTC. It yields the protein CAWSFGGSSGEQYF.

The rearrangement joins TRBV28 to TRBJ1-6; D gene ambiguous. The CDR3 contains 15 residues. The germline V gene encodes CDR1 MDHEN and CDR2 SYDVKM. Between the trimmed V and J ends, which lost 10 bases and 7 bases, there was a span of 20 bases. CDR3 in DNA: TGTGCCATCCGAACAGAGTCGGGAACCAATTCACCCCTCCACTTT. It translates to CAIRTESGTNSPLHF.

This clone was detected once. The V gene is TRBV3-1 (or the pseudogene TRBV3-2), the J gene TRBJ2-1; D remains ambiguous. CDR1 and CDR2 from the germline V gene are LGHDT and YNNKEL (reference sequence). This CDR3 contains 17 residues. V lost 3 bases and J 1 base, leaving 16 bases between the germline ends. CDR3 sequence reads: CASSQKMERASYNEQFF. CDR3 coding DNA: TGTGCCAGCAGCCAGAAGATGGAGCGTGCTTCCTACAATGAGCAGTTCTTC.

The rearrangement joins TRBV30 to TRBJ2-3, with 9 nucleotides matching TRBD2. Trimming removed 2 bases from V and 4 bases from J; junction bases left unmatched: 10. Looked up from germline, CDR1 is GTSNPN and CDR2 is SVGIG (reference sequence). The CDR3 contains 16 residues. Written as DNA, the CDR3 is TGTGCCTGGAGTATTTTGGCGGGGGGGAGTTCAGATACGCAGTATTTT. Residues: CAWSILAGGSSDTQYF.

The chain recombines TRBV11-2 with TRBJ2-7, with 8 bases that match TRBD2. The germline V gene has CDR1 SGHAT and CDR2 FQNNGV. CDR3 length equals 15 residues. V shed 4 bases, J shed 0 bases, and the junction held 5 bases outside the gene matches. DNA of the CDR3: TGTGCCAGCAGCTACACTAGCGGCCCCTCCTACGAGCAGTACTTC. It yields the protein CASSYTSGPSYEQYF.

This chain joins TRBV29-1 and TRBJ2-7; 12 positions agree with TRBD2. CDR3 length: 15 residues. Trimming took 1 base from V and 3 from J; bases not matched to a gene: 4. The germline V gene encodes CDR1 SQVTM and CDR2 ANQGSEA. The CDR3 protein is CSVEGLAGGDYEQYF. CDR3 sequence (DNA): TGCAGCGTTGAAGGTCTAGCGGGGGGGGACTACGAGCAGTACTTC.